The 3 T cell receptor beta chains below were found in one sample sequenced in a study of CXCR3-negative and CXCR3-positive naive CD8 T cells. The TRB libraries of cDNA were built by UMI-labeled 5' RACE. TCRdb reprocessed the 5' RACE reads, with one entry per CDR3 protein and no DNA. This repertoire includes 45,000 to 70,000 distinct CDR3 sequences. Sequenced sample: memory CD8+ T cells from blood. The receptors were sampled from a human donor in good health. Some clones in this sample may be carry-over from other donors' samples.

This chain connects TRBV4-3 to TRBJ2-5; without DNA, the TCRdb call of TRBD1 cannot be checked. In germline, CDR1 is LGHNA, CDR2 YSLEER. The CDR3 extends over 15 amino acids. The CDR3 reads CASSQETGGQETQYF.

The chain is built from TRBV27 and TRBJ2-4; TCRdb proposes TRBD1, but this gene call is untestable without DNA. This CDR3 spans 13 amino acids. CDR1 and CDR2 from the germline V gene are MNHEY and SMNVEV (reference sequence). CDR3 sequence: CASSTRRDRVQYF.

This chain links TRBV7-8 with TRBJ2-7; TCRdb selects TRBD2, and the lack of DNA leaves this call unchecked. CDR1 and CDR2 from the germline V gene are SGHVS and FQNEAQ. The CDR3 extends over 15 amino acids. The CDR3 region is CASSLVEGGPYEQYF.